This T cell receptor beta chain stems from a study of blood T cell repertoires in COVID-19. Looking at the study overall: Sites in the United States, Italy and Spain provided acute and convalescent COVID-19 samples. Sources were T cells, B-cell-depleted T cells, or PBMCs; the material itself was cDNA or gDNA.

Trimming left V 6 bases short and J 3 bases short, with 11 bases between. The germline CDR1 and CDR2 sequences are SEHNR and FQNEAQ (reference sequence). This CDR3 is 13 amino acids long. Only a few counts were recorded for this clone. In the authors' workflow: Estimated nucleated cell counts came from reference gene primer amplification. Produced via immunoSEQ multiplex PCR; TCRdb's table is partial and in-frame only. That table supplies the V and J calls and clone size; D and trimming were determined from the DNA. The sample contains approximately 300,000 clones, roughly nine tenths of which appear only once. Cohorts were based on clinical histories the participants reported.

The chain is built from TRBV7-9 and TRBJ1-1; D is unresolved. Input material: PBMCs or T cells enriched from blood (not recorded which). This receptor was obtained from a man between 60 and 75 years old who had recovered from COVID-19. This CDR3 reads CASSGGPDTEAFF. CDR3 DNA: TGTGCCAGCAGTGGTGGGCCGGACACTGAAGCTTTCTTT.